This TCR beta chain was identified during a study of blood T cell repertoires in COVID-19. Turning to the study itself: Acute and convalescent COVID-19 specimens originated in the United States, Italy and Spain.

The CDR3 sequence is 14 residues long. CDR1 and CDR2 (germline): LGHNA, YNFKEQ. V dropped 0 bases and J dropped 1 base, with 6 bases sitting between them. A single count supports this clone. Measured with immunoSEQ multiplex PCR; TCRdb has only the in-frame clones, and not every one. The table has about 140,000 clones, almost 80% seen once. The sequenced sample consisted of peripheral blood. This sequence originates from a man in his sixties who had recovered from COVID-19. The V and J genes are TRBV4-2 and TRBJ1-2, with no clear D. CDR3 region: CASSQEEGNYGYTF. The CDR3 coding sequence is TGTGCCAGCAGCCAAGAGGAGGGTAACTATGGCTACACCTTC.